What follows are 5 T cell receptor beta chains derived from one specimen sequenced in a study of control samples from healthy donors and cancer patients. Generated by immunoSEQ multiplex PCR, the TCRdb table keeps only in-frame clones and is missing some. The repertoire consists of approximately 150,000 clones, with about 89% occurring once and the leading ten covering around 4.9%. Sequences were obtained from blood. The receptors here all came from a young man in good health.

This rearrangement joins TRBV7-3 to TRBJ2-1, with 10 bases that match TRBD2. The CDR3 contains 14 residues. Germline V gene data show CDR1 as SGHTA and CDR2 as FQGTGA. Trimming took 7 bases from V and 5 from J; bases not matched to a gene: 5. The CDR3 sequence: CASNTGTSDNEQFF. CDR3 sequence (DNA): TGTGCCAGCAACACCGGGACTAGCGACAATGAGCAGTTCTTC.

The rearrangement uses TRBV11-2 and TRBJ2-7; TRBD1 matches 8 bases. Germline V CDR1 and CDR2: SGHAT, FQNNGV. The CDR3 runs to 14 residues. V dropped 5 bases and J dropped 4; count of bases not matched to a gene: 7. The CDR3 protein is CASSRYRGSYEQYF. The CDR3 DNA reads TGTGCCAGCAGCCGATACAGGGGGTCTTACGAGCAGTACTTC.

The chain employs TRBV24-1 and TRBJ2-3, with TRBD2 as a possible D gene (6 bases). Germline CDR1 is KGHDR and CDR2 is SFDVKD. The length of the CDR3 is 15 residues. V was shortened by 3 bases and J by 4 bases, with 13 bases between the two germline ends. CDR3 protein: CATSDPSRGSDTQYF. CDR3 sequence (DNA): TGTGCCACCAGTGATCCATCTCGGGGGTCAGATACGCAGTATTTT.

The chain couples TRBV6-1 to TRBJ1-5; D perhaps matches TRBD1 (5 bases). The V gene's germline CDR1 is MNHNS and CDR2 SASEGT. V shed 3 bases and J shed 7 bases, with 13 bases lying between them. The CDR3 runs 14 residues. CDR3 coding DNA: TGTGCCAGCAGTGACGGGGGGGGATTACAGCCCCAGCATTTT. Protein product: CASSDGGGLQPQHF.

V and J are TRBV7-9 and TRBJ2-5, with 10 bases matching TRBD1. The length of the CDR3 is 15 residues. Losses at the gene ends were 5 bases for V and 2 bases for J; bases not matched to a gene: 5. Germline V gives CDR1 SEHNR, CDR2 FQNEAQ (reference sequence). CDR3 coding DNA: TGTGCCAGCAGCCCGGACAGGGGGGGACAAGAGACCCAGTACTTC. Residues: CASSPDRGGQETQYF.